This T cell receptor beta chain was observed in a study of blood T cell repertoires in COVID-19. This clone appeared once. Here immunoSEQ multiplex PCR was the method, and the copy in TCRdb shows in-frame clones only, minus some. Altogether 150,000 to 200,000 clones are present, roughly 82% being singletons, with the ten largest covering about 11%. V lost 1 base and J lost 7, with 7 bases in between. The CDR3 spans 13 residues. Looked up from germline, CDR1 is SEHNR and CDR2 is FQNEAQ (reference sequence). This TCR derives from a man aged 50 to 59 who had recovered from COVID-19. Sequenced input: PBMCs or T cells enriched from blood (not recorded which). The chain couples TRBV7-9 to TRBJ1-4; D is unresolved. CDR3 loop: CASSLVTGEKLFF. The CDR3 region has the DNA TGTGCCAGCAGCTTAGTTACCGGTGAAAAACTGTTTTTT.